The clone carrying this T cell receptor beta chain has a single count. From germline, CDR1 is SNHLY and CDR2 FYNNEI. Trimming removed 7 bases from V and 2 bases from J, with 11 bases in between. This CDR3 comprises 13 residues. These data originate in a study of blood T cell repertoires in COVID-19. Profiling relied on immunoSEQ multiplex PCR, and the TCRdb table lists in-frame clones only, not all of them. The table has 160,000 or so clones, about four fifths seen once. This sequence joins TRBV2 and TRBJ1-2, with unresolved D. The clonotype comes from a man aged 55 to 70 with active or convalescent COVID-19. Sequenced: peripheral blood. The CDR3 nucleotides read TGTGCCAGCAACACGGCCAGGAACTATGGCTACACCTTC. Its protein product is CASNTARNYGYTF.